Presented here are 3 T cell receptor beta chains from one specimen sequenced in a study of blood T cell repertoires in COVID-19. Only in-frame clones appear in the TCRdb table, and some are missing; sequencing was by immunoSEQ multiplex PCR. Among approximately 250,000 clones listed, around 90% were seen once. The sample was PBMCs or T cells enriched from blood (not recorded which). The receptors stem from a woman aged 40 to 55 who had been exposed to COVID-19.

The gene calls are TRBV7-9 and TRBJ2-7; D possibly corresponds to TRBD1 (6 bases). Germline V gene sequence: CDR1 SEHNR, CDR2 FQNEAQ (reference sequence). The CDR3 has 13 amino acids. The V end was cut by 7 bases, the J end by 0 bases, with 10 bases between. In nucleotides, the CDR3 is TGTGCCAGCATCCCGGACAGCTCCTACGAGCAGTACTTC. Its translation: CASIPDSSYEQYF. The complete variable domain, with remaining parts taken from reference TRBV7-9 and TRBJ2-7, reads DTGVSQNPRHKITKRGQNVTFRCDPISEHNRLYWYRQTLGQGPEFLTYFQNEAQLEKSRLLSDRFSAERPKGSFSTLEIQRTEQGDSAMYLCASIPDSSYEQYFGPGTRLTVT.

This chain links TRBV24-1 with TRBJ2-7; 8 bases are a match to TRBD2. Germline V CDR1 and CDR2: KGHDR, SFDVKD. This CDR3 region has 13 residues. The V segment lost 9 bases and the J segment 3 bases; nucleotides outside the gene matches: 6. The CDR3 sequence is CATPGLANYEQYV. The CDR3 DNA reads as TGTGCCACCCCTGGACTAGCCAACTACGAGCAGTACGTC.

About this clone itself: The same CDR3 arises from other DNA sequences in this sample as well. The chain links TRBV28 to TRBJ2-1, with no clear D. The V and J ends lost 5 bases and 6 bases respectively, with 5 bases between them. The CDR3 runs to 11 residues. Germline V gives CDR1 MDHEN, CDR2 SYDVKM. CDR3 sequence (DNA): TGTGCCAGCAGTCTTAGCAATGAGCAGTTCTTC. Its translation is CASSLSNEQFF.